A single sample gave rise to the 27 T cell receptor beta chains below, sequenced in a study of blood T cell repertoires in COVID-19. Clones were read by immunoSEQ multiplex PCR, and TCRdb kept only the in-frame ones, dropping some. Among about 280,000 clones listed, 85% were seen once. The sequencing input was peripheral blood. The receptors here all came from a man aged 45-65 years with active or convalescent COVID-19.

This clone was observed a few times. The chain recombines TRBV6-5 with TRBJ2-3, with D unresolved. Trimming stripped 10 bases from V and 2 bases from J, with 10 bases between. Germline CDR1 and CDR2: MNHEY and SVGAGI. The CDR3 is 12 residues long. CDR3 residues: CATNHITDTQYF. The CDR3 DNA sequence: TGTGCCACCAATCACATCACAGATACGCAGTATTTT.

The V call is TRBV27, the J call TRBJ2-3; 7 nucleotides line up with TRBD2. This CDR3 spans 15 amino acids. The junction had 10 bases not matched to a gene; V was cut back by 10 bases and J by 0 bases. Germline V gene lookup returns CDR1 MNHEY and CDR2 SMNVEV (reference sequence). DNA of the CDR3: TGTGCCACCACCCCGGGGGGTACTAGCACAGATACGCAGTATTTT. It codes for CATTPGGTSTDTQYF.

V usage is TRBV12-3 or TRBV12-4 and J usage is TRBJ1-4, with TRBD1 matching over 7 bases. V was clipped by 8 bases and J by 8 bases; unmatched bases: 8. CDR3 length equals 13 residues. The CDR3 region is CASHRGRGEKLFF. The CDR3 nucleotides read TGTGCCAGCCACAGGGGACGGGGCGAAAAACTGTTTTTT.

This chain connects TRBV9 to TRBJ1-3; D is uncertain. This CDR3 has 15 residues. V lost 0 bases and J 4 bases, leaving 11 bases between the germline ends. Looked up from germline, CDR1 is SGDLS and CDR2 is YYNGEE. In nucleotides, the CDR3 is TGTGCCAGCAGCGTAGGTTACTATACCGGAAACACCATATATTTT. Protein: CASSVGYYTGNTIYF.

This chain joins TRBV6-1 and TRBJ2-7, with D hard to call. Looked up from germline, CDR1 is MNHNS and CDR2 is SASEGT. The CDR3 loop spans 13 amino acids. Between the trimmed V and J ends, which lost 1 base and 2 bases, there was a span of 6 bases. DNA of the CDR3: TGTGCCAGCAGTGAAGGGCCCACCTACGAGCAGTACTTC. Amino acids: CASSEGPTYEQYF.

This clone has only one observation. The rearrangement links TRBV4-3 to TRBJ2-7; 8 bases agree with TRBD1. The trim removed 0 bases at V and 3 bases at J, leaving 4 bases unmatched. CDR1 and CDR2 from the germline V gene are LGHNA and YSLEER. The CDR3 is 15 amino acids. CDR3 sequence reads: CASSQEGDRLYEQYF. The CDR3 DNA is TGCGCCAGCAGCCAAGAGGGGGACAGGCTCTACGAGCAGTACTTC.

The CDR3 DNA sequence: TGTGCCACCAGTGACCCAAGCGGGAGAGGGGGGAATGAGCAGTTCTTC. Its translation is CATSDPSGRGGNEQFF. The chain has TRBV24-1 and TRBJ2-1; 8 bases agree with TRBD2. The ends lost 4 bases at V and 7 bases at J; junction bases unmatched: 11. CDR1 is KGHDR and CDR2 is SFDVKD in the germline V gene. The CDR3 consists of 16 residues.

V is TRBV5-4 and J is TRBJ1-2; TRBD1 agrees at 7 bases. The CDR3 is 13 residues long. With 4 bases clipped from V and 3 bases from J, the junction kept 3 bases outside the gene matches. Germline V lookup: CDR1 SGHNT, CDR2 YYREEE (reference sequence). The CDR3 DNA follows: TGTGCCAGCAGCGAGACAGGGTACTATGGCTACACCTTC. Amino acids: CASSETGYYGYTF.

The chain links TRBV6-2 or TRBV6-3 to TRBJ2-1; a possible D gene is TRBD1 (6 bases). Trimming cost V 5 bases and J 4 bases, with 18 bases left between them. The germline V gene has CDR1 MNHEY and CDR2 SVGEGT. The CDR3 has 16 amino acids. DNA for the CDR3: TGTGCCAGCAGTCCAAAAACAGGGAAATCATACAATGAGCAGTTCTTC. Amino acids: CASSPKTGKSYNEQFF.

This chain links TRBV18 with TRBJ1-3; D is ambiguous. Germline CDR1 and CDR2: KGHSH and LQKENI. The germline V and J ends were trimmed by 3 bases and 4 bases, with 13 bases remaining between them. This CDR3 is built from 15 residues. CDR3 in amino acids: CASSPSRSPGNTIYF. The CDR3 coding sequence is TGTGCCAGCTCACCGTCGAGGTCCCCCGGAAACACCATATATTTT.

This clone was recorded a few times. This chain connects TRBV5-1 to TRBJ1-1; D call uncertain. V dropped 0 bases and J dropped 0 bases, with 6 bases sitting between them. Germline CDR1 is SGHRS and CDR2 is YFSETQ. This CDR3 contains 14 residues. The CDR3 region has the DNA TGCGCCAGCAGCTTGGACGGGGTGAACACTGAAGCTTTCTTT. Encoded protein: CASSLDGVNTEAFF.

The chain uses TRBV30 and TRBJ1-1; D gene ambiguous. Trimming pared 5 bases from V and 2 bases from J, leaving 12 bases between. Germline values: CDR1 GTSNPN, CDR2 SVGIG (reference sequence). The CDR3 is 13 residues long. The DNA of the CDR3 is TGTGCCTGGTCCACAGATTTTAACACTGAAGCTTTCTTT. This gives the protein CAWSTDFNTEAFF.

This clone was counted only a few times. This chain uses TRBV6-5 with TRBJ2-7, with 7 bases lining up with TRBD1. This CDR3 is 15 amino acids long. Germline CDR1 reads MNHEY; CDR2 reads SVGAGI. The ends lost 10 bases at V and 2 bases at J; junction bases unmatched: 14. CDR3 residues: CAIKGEQGFPYEQYF. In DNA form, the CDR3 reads TGTGCCATCAAGGGGGAACAGGGGTTCCCCTACGAGCAGTACTTC.

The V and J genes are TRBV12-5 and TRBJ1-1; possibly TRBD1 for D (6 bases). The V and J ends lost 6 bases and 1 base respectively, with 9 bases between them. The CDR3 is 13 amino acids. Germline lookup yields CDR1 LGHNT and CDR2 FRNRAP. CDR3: CASGQTGNTEAFF. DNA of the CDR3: TGTGCTAGTGGCCAGACAGGGAACACTGAAGCTTTCTTT. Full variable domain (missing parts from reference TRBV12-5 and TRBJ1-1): DARVTQTPRHKVTEMGQEVTMRCQPILGHNTVFWYRQTMMQGLELLAYFRNRAPLDDSGMPKDRFSAEMPDATLATLKIQPSEPRDSAVYFCASGQTGNTEAFFGQGTRLTVV.

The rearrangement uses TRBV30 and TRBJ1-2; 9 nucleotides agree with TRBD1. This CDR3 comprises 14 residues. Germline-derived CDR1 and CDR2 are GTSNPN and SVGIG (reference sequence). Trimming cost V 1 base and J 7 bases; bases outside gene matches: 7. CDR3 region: CAWSGTGGSSGYTF. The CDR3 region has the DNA TGTGCCTGGAGTGGAACAGGGGGCTCCTCTGGCTACACCTTC.

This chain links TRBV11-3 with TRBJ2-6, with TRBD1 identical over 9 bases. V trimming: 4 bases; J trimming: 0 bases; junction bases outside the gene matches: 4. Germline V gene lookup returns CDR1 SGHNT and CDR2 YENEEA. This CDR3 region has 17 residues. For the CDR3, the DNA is TGTGCCAGCAGCTACGGGACAGGGAACTCTGGGGCCAACGTCCTGACTTTC. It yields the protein CASSYGTGNSGANVLTF.

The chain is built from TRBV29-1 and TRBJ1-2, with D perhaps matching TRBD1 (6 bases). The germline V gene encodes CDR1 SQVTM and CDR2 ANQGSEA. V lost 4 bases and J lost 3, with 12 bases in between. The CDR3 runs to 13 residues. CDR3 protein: CSVGGLWDYGYTF. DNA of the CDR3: TGCAGCGTTGGGGGGCTTTGGGACTATGGCTACACCTTC.

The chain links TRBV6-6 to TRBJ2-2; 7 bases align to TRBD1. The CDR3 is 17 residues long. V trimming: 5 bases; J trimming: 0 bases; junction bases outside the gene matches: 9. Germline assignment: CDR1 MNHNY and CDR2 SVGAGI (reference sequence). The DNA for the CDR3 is TGTGCCAGCAGTCCAAGATCCGGGACAGCGAACACCGGGGAGCTGTTTTTT. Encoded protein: CASSPRSGTANTGELFF.

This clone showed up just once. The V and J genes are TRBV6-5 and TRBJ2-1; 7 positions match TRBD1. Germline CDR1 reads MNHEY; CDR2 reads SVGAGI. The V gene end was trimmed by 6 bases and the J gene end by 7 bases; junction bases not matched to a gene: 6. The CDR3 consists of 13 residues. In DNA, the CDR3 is TGTGCCAGCAGCCCCAGGGGGAGAAATGAGCAGTTCTTC. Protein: CASSPRGRNEQFF.

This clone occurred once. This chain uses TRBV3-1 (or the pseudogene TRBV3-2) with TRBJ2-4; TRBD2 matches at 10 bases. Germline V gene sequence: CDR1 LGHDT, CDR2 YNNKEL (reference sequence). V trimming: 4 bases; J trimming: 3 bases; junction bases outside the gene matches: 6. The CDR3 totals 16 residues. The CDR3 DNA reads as TGTGCCAGCAGCCCGCCTAGCGGGAGTGTCAAAAACATTCAGTACTTC. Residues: CASSPPSGSVKNIQYF.

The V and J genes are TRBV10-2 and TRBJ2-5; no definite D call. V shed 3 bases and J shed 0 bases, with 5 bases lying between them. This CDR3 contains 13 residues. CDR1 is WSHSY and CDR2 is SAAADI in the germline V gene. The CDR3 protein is CASSDQNQETQYF. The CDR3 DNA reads TGCGCCAGCAGTGACCAAAACCAAGAGACCCAGTACTTC.

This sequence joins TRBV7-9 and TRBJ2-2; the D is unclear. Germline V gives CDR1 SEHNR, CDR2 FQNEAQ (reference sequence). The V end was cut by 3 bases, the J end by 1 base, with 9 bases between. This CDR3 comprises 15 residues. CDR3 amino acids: CASSFASLNTGELFF. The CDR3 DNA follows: TGTGCCAGCAGCTTTGCAAGCCTGAACACCGGGGAGCTGTTTTTT.

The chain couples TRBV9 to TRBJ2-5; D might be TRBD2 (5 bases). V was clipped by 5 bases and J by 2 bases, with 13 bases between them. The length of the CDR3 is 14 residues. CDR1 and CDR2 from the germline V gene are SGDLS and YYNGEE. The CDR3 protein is CASSSGSRQETQYF. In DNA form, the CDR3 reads TGTGCCAGCAGTTCGGGGTCTAGGCAAGAGACCCAGTACTTC. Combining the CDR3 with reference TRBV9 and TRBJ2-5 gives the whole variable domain DSGVTQTPKHLITATGQRVTLRCSPRSGDLSVYWYQQSLDQGLQFLIQYYNGEERAKGNILERFSAQQFPDLHSELNLSSLELGDSALYFCASSSGSRQETQYFGPGTRLLVL.

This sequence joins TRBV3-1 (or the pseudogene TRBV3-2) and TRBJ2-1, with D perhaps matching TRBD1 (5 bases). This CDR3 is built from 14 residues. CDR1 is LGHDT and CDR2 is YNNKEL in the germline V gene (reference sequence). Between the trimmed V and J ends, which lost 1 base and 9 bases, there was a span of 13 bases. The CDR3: CASSQGGWSSEQFF. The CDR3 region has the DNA TGTGCCAGCAGCCAAGGGGGCTGGAGCTCTGAGCAGTTCTTC.

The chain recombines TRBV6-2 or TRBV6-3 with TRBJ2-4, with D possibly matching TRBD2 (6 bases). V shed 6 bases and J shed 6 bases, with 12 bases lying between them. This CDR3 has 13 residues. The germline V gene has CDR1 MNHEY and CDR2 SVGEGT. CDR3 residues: CASSPQTRNIQYF. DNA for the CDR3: TGTGCCAGCAGCCCACAGACTAGAAACATTCAGTACTTC.

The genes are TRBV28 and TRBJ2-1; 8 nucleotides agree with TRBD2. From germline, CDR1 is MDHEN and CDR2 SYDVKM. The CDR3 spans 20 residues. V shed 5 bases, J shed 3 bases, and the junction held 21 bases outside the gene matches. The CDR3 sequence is CASSGTVAGKRLPYYNEQFF. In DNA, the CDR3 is TGTGCCAGCAGTGGTACTGTAGCGGGAAAGCGATTACCCTACTACAATGAGCAGTTCTTC.

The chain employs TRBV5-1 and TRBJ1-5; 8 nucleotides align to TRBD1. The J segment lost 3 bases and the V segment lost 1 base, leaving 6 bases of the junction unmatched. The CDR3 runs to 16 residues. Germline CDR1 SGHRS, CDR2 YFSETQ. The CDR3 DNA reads TGCGCCAGCAGCTTGCAAGGACAGGGAGCCAATCAGCCCCAGCATTTT. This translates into CASSLQGQGANQPQHF.